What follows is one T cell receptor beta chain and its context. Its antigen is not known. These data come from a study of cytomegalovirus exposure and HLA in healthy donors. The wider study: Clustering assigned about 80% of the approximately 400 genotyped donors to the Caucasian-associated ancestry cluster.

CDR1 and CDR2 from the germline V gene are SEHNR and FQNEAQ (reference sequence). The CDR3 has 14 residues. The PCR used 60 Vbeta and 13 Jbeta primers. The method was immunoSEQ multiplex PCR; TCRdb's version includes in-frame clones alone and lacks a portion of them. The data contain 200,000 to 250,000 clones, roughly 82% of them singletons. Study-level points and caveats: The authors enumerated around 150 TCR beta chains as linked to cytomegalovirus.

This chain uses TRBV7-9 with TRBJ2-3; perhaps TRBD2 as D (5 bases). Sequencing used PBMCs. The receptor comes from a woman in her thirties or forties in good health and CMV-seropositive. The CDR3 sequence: CSSGDGVGTDTQYF. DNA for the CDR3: TGTTCCTCCGGCGACGGGGTAGGCACAGATACGCAGTATTTT.